The 28 T cell receptor beta chains reported below all come from one sample, sequenced in a study of PD-1 blockade in classical Hodgkin lymphoma. Following autologous stem cell transplantation, relapse occurred in every patient, and exposure to brentuximab vedotin varied. Data came from immunoSEQ multiplex PCR; TCRdb stores just in-frame clones and leaves some out. The sample includes over 60,000 clones, 71% of them seen just once. The sequencing here drew on peripheral blood mononuclear cells (PBMCs), taken before the second cycle of nivolumab. These receptors were taken from a human donor with classical Hodgkin lymphoma.

The CDR3 DNA follows: TGTGCCACCAGCAAGGGATCGAGTGAAAAACTGTTTTTT. This translates into CATSKGSSEKLFF. This chain uses TRBV15 with TRBJ1-4; D is undetermined. V lost 4 bases and J 7 bases, leaving 10 bases between the germline ends. CDR1 LNHNV and CDR2 YYDKDF come from the germline V gene (reference sequence). CDR3 length: 13 amino acids.

This chain uses TRBV28 with TRBJ1-6; D is possibly TRBD1 (6 bases). The V gene lost 7 bases and the J gene lost 1 base, with 17 bases spanning the gap. Germline values: CDR1 MDHEN, CDR2 SYDVKM. CDR3 length equals 17 residues. CDR3: CASTPAGAGSYNSPLHF. The CDR3 DNA reads as TGTGCCAGCACCCCTGCAGGGGCCGGATCCTATAATTCACCCCTCCACTTT.

The sample holds a few counts of this clone. The chain has TRBV25-1 and TRBJ1-2, with D uncertain. Germline loops: CDR1 MGHDK, CDR2 SYGVNS. The CDR3 contains 12 residues. V was cut by 3 bases and J by 3 bases, with 5 bases left in between. CDR3 region: CASSDSHYGYTF. The CDR3 DNA reads TGTGCCAGCAGTGATTCCCACTATGGCTACACCTTC.

This chain connects TRBV18 to TRBJ1-2, with TRBD1 as a possible D gene (6 bases). Per the germline V gene, CDR1 is KGHSH and CDR2 is LQKENI. Trimming stripped 2 bases from V and 2 bases from J, with 12 bases between. This CDR3 region has 15 residues. The CDR3 sequence: CASSPDYQGNYGYTF. Here the CDR3 DNA reads TGTGCCAGCTCACCAGATTATCAGGGGAACTATGGCTACACCTTC.

The chain combines TRBV11-2 with TRBJ2-7; D possibly corresponds to TRBD1 (6 bases). The CDR3 is 16 residues long. The V and J ends lost 3 bases and 0 bases respectively, with 15 bases between them. Germline CDR1 and CDR2: SGHAT and FQNNGV. CDR3 residues: CASSFSSGAASYEQYF. CDR3 in DNA: TGTGCCAGCAGCTTCTCTTCAGGGGCCGCCTCCTACGAGCAGTACTTC.

This chain links TRBV19 with TRBJ1-5; D is perhaps TRBD1 (5 bases). The CDR3 is made up of 14 amino acids. The V end was cut by 5 bases, the J end by 0 bases, with 8 bases between. Germline CDR1 is LNHDA and CDR2 is SQIVND (reference sequence). CDR3 sequence: CASSRGYSNQPQHF. The CDR3 DNA follows: TGTGCCAGTAGTCGGGGGTATAGCAATCAGCCCCAGCATTTT. Filled out from reference TRBV19 and TRBJ1-5, the complete variable domain reads DGGITQSPKYLFRKEGQNVTLSCEQNLNHDAMYWYRQDPGQGLRLIYYSQIVNDFQKGDIAEGYSVSREKKESFPLTVTSAQKNPTAFYLCASSRGYSNQPQHFGDGTRLSIL.

The J gene is TRBJ1-4, the V gene TRBV7-8; TRBD1 might be the D (5 bases). The germline CDR1 and CDR2 sequences are SGHVS and FQNEAQ. The CDR3 has 16 amino acids. V was cut by 3 bases and J by 0 bases, with 11 bases left in between. The CDR3 reads CASSLGWGATNEKLFF. The CDR3 nucleotides read TGTGCCAGCAGCTTGGGTTGGGGGGCAACTAATGAAAAACTGTTTTTT.

The chain has TRBV27 and TRBJ2-7; possibly TRBD1 for D (5 bases). Germline loops: CDR1 MNHEY, CDR2 SMNVEV (reference sequence). This CDR3 is built from 16 residues. With 3 bases removed from V and 2 bases from J, the gap between germline ends came to 17 bases. CDR3 region: CASSFVPGISTYEQYF. The CDR3, as DNA: TGTGCCAGCAGTTTTGTTCCAGGGATATCTACCTACGAGCAGTACTTC.

V gene TRBV19 combines with J gene TRBJ2-7; possibly TRBD2 for D (5 bases). There are 13 residues in the CDR3. V lost 7 bases and J 3 bases, leaving 13 bases between the germline ends. The germline V gene has CDR1 LNHDA and CDR2 SQIVND (reference sequence). This CDR3 reads CASKGTGYYEQYF. The CDR3 DNA follows: TGTGCCAGTAAGGGAACGGGATACTACGAGCAGTACTTC.

This sequence joins TRBV7-9 and TRBJ2-7; unclear D gene. V was pared by 7 bases and J by 3 bases, with 13 bases between. CDR1 and CDR2 (germline): SEHNR, FQNEAQ (reference sequence). The CDR3 sequence is 13 residues long. CDR3 nucleotides: TGTGCCAGCACCTCCGACCGAGACTACGAGCAGTACTTC. This encodes CASTSDRDYEQYF.

CDR3 sequence reads: CASSPFPDRGTQYF. The CDR3, as DNA: TGTGCCAGCAGCCCCTTTCCGGATCGTGGTACGCAGTATTTT. The chain has TRBV11-3 and TRBJ2-3; no firm D call. The CDR3 totals 14 residues. Between the trimmed V and J ends, which lost 5 bases and 8 bases, there was a span of 17 bases. Germline loops: CDR1 SGHNT, CDR2 YENEEA.

This clone was counted between two and nine times. V is TRBV7-9 and J is TRBJ2-1, with D perhaps matching TRBD1 (6 bases). The V and J ends lost 6 bases and 15 bases respectively, with 18 bases between them. CDR1 and CDR2 (germline): SEHNR, FQNEAQ (reference sequence). CDR3 length: 12 amino acids. The CDR3 spells CASSLTGQGTFF. In nucleotides, the CDR3 is TGTGCCAGCAGTCTCACTGGGCAGGGGACGTTCTTC.

This clone was detected a few times. The V and J genes are TRBV27 and TRBJ2-7, with 8 positions matching TRBD1. This CDR3 is built from 16 residues. CDR1 and CDR2 (germline): MNHEY, SMNVEV (reference sequence). With 5 bases clipped from V and 4 bases from J, the junction kept 13 bases outside the gene matches. The CDR3 region has the DNA TGTGCCAGCAGTCTGACGTTGGGACAGGCGGGATACGAGCAGTACTTC. The encoded protein is CASSLTLGQAGYEQYF.

This clone was counted once. The rearrangement joins TRBV7-8 to TRBJ1-2; no reliable D call. This CDR3 is built from 15 residues. Germline values: CDR1 SGHVS, CDR2 FQNEAQ. Trimming removed 0 bases at V and 1 base at J, with 9 bases between. CDR3 protein: CASSLAPTLNYGYTF. In DNA form, the CDR3 reads TGTGCCAGCAGCTTAGCCCCGACCCTTAACTATGGCTACACCTTC. Together with reference TRBV7-8 and TRBJ1-2, the CDR3 gives the full variable domain: GAGVSQSPRYKVAKRGQDVALRCDPISGHVSLFWYQQALGQGPEFLTYFQNEAQLDKSGLPSDRFFAERPEGSVSTLKIQRTQQEDSAVYLCASSLAPTLNYGYTFGSGTRLTVV.

The genes are TRBV5-1 and TRBJ2-2; 10 bases are a match to TRBD1. The V gene end was trimmed by 4 bases and the J gene end by 5 bases; junction bases not matched to a gene: 5. The germline gives CDR1 SGHRS, CDR2 YFSETQ. This CDR3 has 15 amino acids. The CDR3 here is CASSPGTGETGELFF. CDR3 bases: TGCGCCAGCAGCCCCGGGACAGGGGAAACCGGGGAGCTGTTTTTT.

The rearrangement links TRBV21-1 to TRBJ2-5; the table assigns TRBD2, which was not confirmed against the DNA. TRBV21-1 constitutes a pseudogene. The CDR3 covers 13 residues. The CDR3 DNA reads as TGTGCCAGCAGCACGGTGTACCAAGAGACCCAGTACTTC. Its protein product is CASSTVYQETQYF.

This chain joins TRBV6-6 and TRBJ1-2; the D gene is possibly TRBD1 (6 bases). The CDR3 sequence is 12 residues long. V dropped 10 bases and J dropped 2 bases, with 11 bases sitting between them. Germline CDR1 MNHNY, CDR2 SVGAGI (reference sequence). CDR3 loop: CATSDSNYGYTF. The DNA for the CDR3 is TGTGCCACGTCGGACAGCAACTATGGCTACACCTTC.

This rearrangement joins TRBV7-6 to TRBJ2-2, with D unresolved. The V gene's germline CDR1 is SGHVS and CDR2 FNYEAQ. The V gene lost 1 base and the J gene lost 6 bases, with 9 bases spanning the gap. CDR3 length equals 14 residues. The CDR3 DNA sequence: TGTGCCAGCAGCTTAGACAGTGAGTCCGGGGAGCTGTTTTTT. Translated: CASSLDSESGELFF.

V and J are TRBV5-1 and TRBJ2-1; 14 bases are shared with TRBD2. The length of the CDR3 is 17 residues. The ends lost 6 bases at V and 2 bases at J; junction bases unmatched: 7. From germline, CDR1 is SGHRS and CDR2 YFSETQ. CDR3 residues: CASTFGGLAGAYNEQFF. DNA for the CDR3: TGCGCCAGCACCTTTGGGGGACTAGCGGGAGCCTACAATGAGCAGTTCTTC.

This clone was counted only a few times. This chain uses TRBV9 with TRBJ2-2, with a tentative D call TRBD2 (6 bases). CDR1 and CDR2 from the germline V gene are SGDLS and YYNGEE. The ends were cut back, 3 bases at V and 7 bases at J, with 19 bases in the middle. CDR3 length: 16 amino acids. The CDR3 DNA is TGTGCCAGCAGCGCCGTAGAGGGGACTGCTGGCGGGGAGCTGTTTTTT. It encodes CASSAVEGTAGGELFF. The variable domain in full, completed from reference TRBV9 and TRBJ2-2, reads DSGVTQTPKHLITATGQRVTLRCSPRSGDLSVYWYQQSLDQGLQFLIQYYNGEERAKGNILERFSAQQFPDLHSELNLSSLELGDSALYFCASSAVEGTAGGELFFGEGSRLTVL.

The J gene is TRBJ2-5, the V gene TRBV21-1; the DNA was not compared with TRBD1, the D call given in the table. TRBV21-1 is given as a pseudogene. The CDR3 runs 15 residues. Written as DNA, the CDR3 is TGTGCCAGCAGCAAAGCATCCCAGGGCTGGGAGACCCAGTACTTC. Translated, it gives CASSKASQGWETQYF.

With regard to this clone: This specimen includes other DNA sequences encoding the same CDR3. CDR3 residues: CASSLRGSMNTEAFF. Written as DNA, the CDR3 is TGTGCCAGCAGCTTGCGGGGCAGCATGAACACTGAAGCTTTCTTT. The rearrangement uses TRBV11-3 and TRBJ1-1; D possibly corresponds to TRBD1 (5 bases). V shed 3 bases and J shed 0 bases, with 11 bases lying between them. This CDR3 has 15 amino acids. Germline lookup yields CDR1 SGHNT and CDR2 YENEEA. Combining the CDR3 with reference TRBV11-3 and TRBJ1-1 gives the whole variable domain EAGVVQSPRYKIIEKKQPVAFWCNPISGHNTLYWYLQNLGQGPELLIRYENEEAVDDSQLPKDRFSAERLKGVDSTLKIQPAELGDSAVYLCASSLRGSMNTEAFFGQGTRLTVV.

This clone was observed a handful of times. The genes are TRBV5-5 and TRBJ2-7; 10 positions agree with TRBD2. The V and J ends lost 1 base and 4 bases, in that order; junction bases with no gene match: 14. Germline V gene data show CDR1 as SGHKS and CDR2 as YYEKEE (reference sequence). The CDR3 spans 18 residues. The CDR3 loop is CASSLLAGDSRVRYEQYF. CDR3 DNA: TGTGCCAGCAGCTTGCTAGCGGGAGATTCGAGGGTTCGGTACGAGCAGTACTTC.

In this sample, this clone turned up a few times. The rearrangement joins TRBV11-2 to TRBJ2-3; 7 nucleotides match TRBD1. The CDR3 is made up of 16 amino acids. V lost 5 bases to trimming and J lost 1 base; unmatched junction nucleotides: 9. Per germline, CDR1 SGHAT and CDR2 FQNNGV. This CDR3 reads CASSLLSGGGTDTQYF. Here the CDR3 DNA reads TGTGCCAGCAGCCTCCTGTCAGGGGGAGGCACAGATACGCAGTATTTT. Supplemented by reference TRBV11-2 and TRBJ2-3, the full variable domain reads EAGVAQSPRYKIIEKRQSVAFWCNPISGHATLYWYQQILGQGPKLLIQFQNNGVVDDSQLPKDRFSAERLKGVDSTLKIQPAKLEDSAVYLCASSLLSGGGTDTQYFGPGTRLTVL.

Only a few counts were recorded for this clone. The rearrangement links TRBV9 to TRBJ2-7; 10 positions match TRBD2. J was trimmed by 1 base and V by 2 bases; bases with no gene match: 3. This CDR3 has 15 residues. Per the germline V gene, CDR1 is SGDLS and CDR2 is YYNGEE. The CDR3 region has the DNA TGTGCCAGCAGCGTCGGTAGCGGGAGGTCCTACGAGCAGTACTTC. Its translation: CASSVGSGRSYEQYF.

The chain combines TRBV11-1 with TRBJ2-7; a possible D gene is TRBD2 (6 bases). In germline, CDR1 is SGHAT, CDR2 FQDESV (reference sequence). The V gene lost 4 bases and the J gene lost 6 bases, with 10 bases spanning the gap. This CDR3 has 12 amino acids. For the CDR3, the DNA is TGTGCCAGCAGCTCGGGGGATGGCGAGCAGTACTTC. This sequence encodes CASSSGDGEQYF. Looking up the rest from reference TRBV11-1 and TRBJ2-7 gives the full variable domain: EAEVAQSPRYKITEKSQAVAFWCDPISGHATLYWYRQILGQGPELLVQFQDESVVDDSQLPKDRFSAERLKGVDSTLKIQPAELGDSAMYLCASSSGDGEQYFGPGTRLTVT.

V and J are TRBV2 and TRBJ2-2; tentatively, D is TRBD2 (5 bases). The CDR3 has 16 residues. V lost 4 bases and J lost 5, with 17 bases in between. From germline, CDR1 is SNHLY and CDR2 FYNNEI. The CDR3 loop reads CASSVSADRRTGELFF. CDR3 DNA: TGTGCCAGCAGTGTATCAGCGGACCGAAGGACCGGGGAGCTGTTTTTT.

This chain links TRBV15 with TRBJ1-6, with 9 positions matching TRBD1. Per germline, CDR1 LNHNV and CDR2 YYDKDF (reference sequence). This CDR3 is 16 amino acids long. Germline trimming cut 0 bases from V and 9 bases from J; bases unmatched to any gene: 6. CDR3 nucleotide sequence: TGTGCCACCAGCAGAGAGACGGGACAGGGAGTTTCACCCCTCCACTTT. This gives the protein CATSRETGQGVSPLHF.